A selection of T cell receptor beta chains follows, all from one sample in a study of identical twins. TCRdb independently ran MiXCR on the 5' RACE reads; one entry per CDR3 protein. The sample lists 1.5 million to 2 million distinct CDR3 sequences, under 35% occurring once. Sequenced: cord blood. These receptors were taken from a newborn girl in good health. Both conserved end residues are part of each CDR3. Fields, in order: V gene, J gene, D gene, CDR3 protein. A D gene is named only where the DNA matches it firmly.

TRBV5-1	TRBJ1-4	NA	CASSLVVGAEKLFF
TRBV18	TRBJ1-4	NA	CASSPPTANEKLFF
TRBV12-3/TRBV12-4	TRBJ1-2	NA	CASSLVWDAYGYTF
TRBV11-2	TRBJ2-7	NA	CASSFQGSPYEQYF
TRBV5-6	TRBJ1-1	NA	CASSPRGSTEAFF
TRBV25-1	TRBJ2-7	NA	CASSPGPQAISYEQYF
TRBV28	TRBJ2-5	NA	CASSLVRGGGTQYF
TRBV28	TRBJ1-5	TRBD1	CASSPGPTGGQYSNQPQHF
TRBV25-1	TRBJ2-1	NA	CASSNAGSRNEQFF
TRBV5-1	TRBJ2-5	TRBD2	CASSFMGLAGNQETQYF
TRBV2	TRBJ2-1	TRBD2	CASREGLAGEQFF
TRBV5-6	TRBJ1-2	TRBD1	CASSLNRGLGYGYTF
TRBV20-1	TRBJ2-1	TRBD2	CSARDLLAGGKYNEQFF
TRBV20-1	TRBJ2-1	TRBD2	CSAFIAGRSYNEQFF
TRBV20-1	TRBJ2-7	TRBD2	CSARDRLAGIGTYNEQYF
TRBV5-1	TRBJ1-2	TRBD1	CASSWTGQPNYGYTF
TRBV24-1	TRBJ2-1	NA	CATSDDGPNSYNEQFF
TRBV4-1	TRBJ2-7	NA	CASSQPRDASYEQYF
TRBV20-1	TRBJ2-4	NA	CSARGQGKNIQYF
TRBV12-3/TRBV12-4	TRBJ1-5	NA	CASRTGGTQPQHF
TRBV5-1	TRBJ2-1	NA	CASSTVPDNEQFF
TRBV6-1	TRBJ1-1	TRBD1	CASRNTGTGGERYTEAFF
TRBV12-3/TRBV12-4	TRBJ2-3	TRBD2	CASSPVAAFRLAVSSTDTQYF
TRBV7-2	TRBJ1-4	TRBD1	CASSFESRGRKLFF
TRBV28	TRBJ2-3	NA	CASSPFPTDTQYF
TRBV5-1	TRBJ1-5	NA	CASSWMDSWDQPQHF
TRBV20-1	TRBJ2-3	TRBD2	CSLAGLAGVADTQYF
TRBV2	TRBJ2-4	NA	CASSSDNLAKNIQYF
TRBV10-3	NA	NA	CAISEWDKETQYF
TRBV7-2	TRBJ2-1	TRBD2	CASSFTHNTGGSYNEQFF
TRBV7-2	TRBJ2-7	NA	CASSLGQGPPYEQYF
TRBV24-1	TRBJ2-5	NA	CATSDATAYQETQYF
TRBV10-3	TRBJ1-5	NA	CAISPGISNQPQHF
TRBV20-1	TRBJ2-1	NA	CSARDRLRGRMAYNEQFF
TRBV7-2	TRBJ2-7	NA	CASSDGPLWYEQYF
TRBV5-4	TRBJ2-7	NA	CATSRNSYEQYF
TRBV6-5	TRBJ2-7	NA	CASSHVFGLTRTYEQYF
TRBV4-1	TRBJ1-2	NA	CASSRQDGANYGYTF
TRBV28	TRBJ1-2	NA	CASSLFAGYTF
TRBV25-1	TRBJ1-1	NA	CASSDSSTVGAFF
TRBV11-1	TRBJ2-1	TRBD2	CASSHLAGVYNEQFF
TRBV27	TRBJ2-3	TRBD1	CASSLDRGTLTDTQYF
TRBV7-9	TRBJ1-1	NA	CASRLGGVKTESFF
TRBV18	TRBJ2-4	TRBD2	CASSPGTSGILAKNIQYF
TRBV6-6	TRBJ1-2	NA	CASSYPGRDFYYGYTF
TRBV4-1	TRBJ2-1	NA	CASSQRDSPYEQFF
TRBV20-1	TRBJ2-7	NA	CSAPRLGPHYEQYF
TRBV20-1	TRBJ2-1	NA	CSATELGEQFF
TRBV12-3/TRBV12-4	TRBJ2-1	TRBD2	CASSSSSGLVLANEQFF
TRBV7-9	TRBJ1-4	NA	CASSLGPGGEKLFF
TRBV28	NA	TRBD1	CASSLSTGGGEQYF
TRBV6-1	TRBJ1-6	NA	CASSEARGIDNSPLHF
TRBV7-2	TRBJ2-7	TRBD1	CASRKGAAQEQYF